A selection of T cell receptor beta chains follows, all from one sample in a study of identical twins. One entry per CDR3 protein results from TCRdb running MiXCR on the 5' RACE reads. The table records approximately 220,000 distinct CDR3 sequences, roughly 7.5% of them present only once. The sample was also reused in another study, on yellow fever vaccine responses in identical twins.

The sample was CD8+ T cells sorted from blood. These receptors were collected from a woman under 30 in good health. The CDR3 runs from the conserved cysteine through the conserved F or W. D genes are given only for firm matches. Not all rows give a size; the values are once, few, many and, for expanded clones, a class.

D | size | J | V | CDR3 | DNA
TRBD1 | - | TRBJ1-5 | TRBV28 | CASRTTGLKPQHF | TGTGCCAGCAGAACGACAGGGTTGAAGCCCCAGCATTTT
TRBD1 | - | TRBJ1-2 | TRBV3-1 | CASSRPWGSGQGIGYTF | TGTGCCAGCAGCCGCCCCTGGGGATCGGGACAGGGTATTGGCTACACCTTC
- | - | TRBJ2-1 | TRBV7-9 | CASSSPLATNEQFF | TGTGCCAGCAGCTCCCCCCTAGCGACCAATGAGCAGTTCTTC
- | many | TRBJ2-3 | TRBV29-1 | CSVVNTFFTDTQYF | TGCAGCGTTGTCAACACCTTTTTCACAGATACGCAGTATTTT
- | - | TRBJ2-7 | TRBV10-1 | CASSPRGLGGYEQYF | TGCGCCAGCAGCCCGCGGGGCCTGGGGGGCTACGAGCAGTACTTC
- | few | TRBJ2-1 | TRBV27 | CASSLSWAGVASSYNEQFF | TGTGCCAGCAGTTTATCGTGGGCTGGGGTAGCGTCCTCCTACAATGAGCAGTTCTTC
TRBD2 | few | TRBJ2-5 | TRBV12-3/TRBV12-4 | CASSFAPGGETQYF | TGTGCCAGCAGTTTCGCCCCGGGAGGAGAGACCCAGTACTTC
TRBD2 | - | TRBJ2-1 | TRBV7-9 | CASSPWTSGSFNEQFF | TGTGCCAGCAGCCCTTGGACTAGCGGGAGTTTTAATGAGCAGTTCTTC
- | few | TRBJ1-1 | TRBV28 | CASSLARTVNTEAFF | TGTGCCAGCAGTTTAGCCCGCACAGTGAACACTGAAGCTTTCTTT
- | - | TRBJ1-1 | TRBV12-3/TRBV12-4 | CASRTGPEAFF | TGTGCCAGCAGAACCGGGCCCGAAGCTTTCTTT
- | - | TRBJ2-7 | TRBV7-9 | CASSLEGTLYEQYF | TGTGCCAGCAGCTTAGAGGGGACACTCTACGAGCAGTACTTC
- | few | TRBJ2-1 | TRBV2 | CASTPSSWRDSYNEQFF | TGTGCCAGCACCCCGAGTTCCTGGCGGGACTCCTACAATGAGCAGTTCTTC
- | - | TRBJ2-2 | TRBV9 | CAPSKGELFF | TGTGCCCCCTCCAAGGGGGAGCTGTTTTTT
TRBD2 | few | TRBJ2-7 | TRBV13 | CASSAGLAVSYEQYF | TGTGCCAGCAGCGCCGGACTAGCGGTCTCCTACGAGCAGTACTTC
- | many | TRBJ1-4 | TRBV4-1 | CASSQDQGQNPNEKLFF | TGCGCCAGCAGCCAAGATCAAGGACAGAACCCTAATGAAAAACTGTTTTTT
TRBD2 | few | TRBJ2-7 | TRBV5-1 | CASSFSLAGGLSYEQYF | TGCGCCAGCAGCTTCAGTCTAGCGGGAGGGCTCTCCTACGAGCAGTACTTC
- | many | TRBJ2-1 | TRBV6-5 | CASSYSFVGVNNEQFF | TGTGCCAGCAGTTACTCTTTTGTCGGGGTAAACAATGAGCAGTTCTTC
- | many | TRBJ2-2 | TRBV4-1 | CASSQVRTGELFF | TGCGCCAGCAGCCAAGTAAGGACCGGGGAGCTGTTTTTT
- | - | TRBJ1-1 | TRBV19 | CASSILYSGKTEAFF | TGTGCCAGTAGTATCTTGTACAGCGGGAAAACTGAAGCTTTCTTT
TRBD1 | many | TRBJ2-7 | TRBV5-5 | CASSLVLGQGNIFYEQYF | TGTGCCAGCAGCTTGGTCTTGGGACAGGGGAACATTTTCTACGAGCAGTACTTC
TRBD1 | - | TRBJ2-3 | TRBV28 | CASSLGDRKQDTQYF | TGTGCCAGCAGCCTAGGGGACAGAAAACAAGATACGCAGTATTTT
- | - | TRBJ2-3 | TRBV20-1 | CSARVDTQYF | TGCAGTGCTAGAGTCGATACGCAGTATTTT
TRBD2 | - | TRBJ2-7 | TRBV2 | CASLSGSSSYEQYF | TGTGCCAGCCTTAGCGGGAGTTCTAGCTACGAGCAGTACTTC
- | few | TRBJ2-5 | TRBV7-9 | CASSLEPYREGETQYF | TGTGCCAGCAGCTTAGAGCCCTACAGAGAGGGGGAGACCCAGTACTTC
TRBD2 | few | TRBJ2-5 | TRBV28 | CASSLGTKAQYF | TGTGCCAGCAGTCTAGGGACTAAGGCCCAGTACTTC
TRBD2 | - | TRBJ2-1 | TRBV10-2 | CASIGTSGVSSYNEQFF | TGCGCCAGCATTGGGACTAGCGGGGTCTCCTCCTACAATGAGCAGTTCTTC
- | - | TRBJ2-1 | TRBV28 | CASSLGEYEQFF | TGTGCCAGCAGTTTAGGGGAATATGAGCAGTTCTTC
TRBD1 | many | TRBJ1-2 | TRBV6-1 | CASSGTGGLGYTF | TGTGCCAGCAGTGGGACAGGCGGGTTGGGCTACACCTTC
- | many | TRBJ2-2 | TRBV20-1 | CSARGRTGELFF | TGCAGTGCTAGAGGGCGGACCGGGGAGCTGTTTTTT
- | few | TRBJ2-1 | TRBV15 | CATSSPAGWNEQFF | TGTGCCACCAGCAGCCCAGCGGGTTGGAATGAGCAGTTCTTC
- | few | TRBJ2-1 | TRBV7-9 | CASSYSSGGDPHNEQFF | TGTGCCAGCAGCTACTCCTCTGGGGGTGACCCCCACAATGAGCAGTTCTTC
TRBD1 | many | TRBJ1-5 | TRBV28 | CASRTGGNQPQHF | TGTGCCAGCAGAACAGGGGGGAATCAGCCCCAGCATTTT
- | few | TRBJ2-7 | TRBV27 | CASSYQGGEQYF | TGTGCCAGCAGTTATCAGGGGGGAGAGCAGTACTTC
TRBD1 | - | TRBJ2-7 | TRBV10-3 | CAISDSTGDRVRVSSYEQYF | TGTGCCATCAGTGATTCTACGGGGGACAGGGTGAGGGTAAGCTCCTACGAGCAGTACTTC
- | - | TRBJ1-2 | TRBV7-9 | CASSLVWGSDYGYTF | TGTGCCAGCAGCTTAGTCTGGGGTTCTGACTATGGCTACACCTTC
TRBD2 | many | TRBJ2-2 | TRBV29-1 | CSAILAGKVTGELFF | TGCAGCGCAATACTAGCGGGGAAGGTCACCGGGGAGCTGTTTTTT
TRBD2 | many | TRBJ2-1 | TRBV7-2 | CASSVPTSATYNEQFF | TGTGCCAGCAGCGTACCGACTAGCGCTACCTACAATGAGCAGTTCTTC
- | few | TRBJ2-1 | TRBV6-1 | CASTPSPMRSSYNEQFF | TGTGCCAGCACCCCTAGCCCCATGAGAAGCTCCTACAATGAGCAGTTCTTC
TRBD1 | many | TRBJ2-7 | TRBV20-1 | CSANRDSFYEQYF | TGCAGTGCTAACCGGGACAGCTTCTACGAGCAGTACTTC
- | many | TRBJ1-4 | TRBV5-1 | CASSHGGWTATNEKLFF | TGCGCCAGCAGCCATGGAGGTTGGACAGCAACTAATGAAAAACTGTTTTTT
- | - | TRBJ2-2 | TRBV24-1 | CATSDKPNTGELFF | TGTGCCACCAGTGACAAACCGAACACCGGGGAGCTGTTTTTT
- | - | TRBJ2-2 | TRBV27 | CASSLIYGNTGELFF | TGTGCCAGCAGTTTAATATATGGTAACACCGGGGAGCTGTTTTTT
TRBD2 | few | TRBJ2-5 | TRBV2 | CASSGISGSGETQYF | TGTGCCAGCAGTGGCATTAGCGGGAGCGGTGAGACCCAGTACTTC
- | many | TRBJ2-3 | TRBV27 | CASSSSSTDTQYF | TGTGCCAGCAGTTCATCTAGCACAGATACGCAGTATTTT